In terms of frequency, the clone carrying this T cell receptor beta chain is medium-sized. The antigen is undetermined. The CDR3 extends over 12 amino acids. The germline V gene has CDR1 SQVTM and CDR2 ANQGSEA. UMI-tagged TRB cDNA libraries were built via 5' RACE. TCRdb reanalyzed the 5' RACE reads and collapses them to one entry per CDR3 protein, without DNA. This table holds fewer than 3,000 distinct CDR3 sequences. The data were taken from a study of CXCR3-negative and CXCR3-positive naive CD8 T cells. Points from the study as a whole: Naive subsets did not differ in surface CD5, and TRB CDR3 properties served to infer TCR strength. CXCR3-positive naive cells carried more hydrophobic TRB CDR3s than CXCR3-negative ones.

In triplicate, each CD8+ T cell subset was sorted at some 300,000 cells per replicate. The source material was naive CXCR3+ CD8+ T cells from blood. Described subset: CD45RO-CCR7+CD27+CD95- naive CD8+ T cells expressing CXCR3 (TNR3+). The rearrangement uses TRBV29-1 and TRBJ1-4; the TRBD1 assignment by TCRdb is unverifiable without DNA. This receptor was obtained from a human donor in good health. Some clones in this sample may be carry-over from other donors' samples. The CDR3 is CSVQGPSGKLFF.